Below are 10 T cell receptor beta chains sequenced from a single sample in a study of T cell repertoires in cytomegalovirus infection. TCRdb re-called the reads with MiXCR, one entry per CDR3 protein. The repertoire has 150,000 or so distinct CDR3 sequences, over 25% of them found once; the top ten carry roughly 47%. Their recognized antigens are unknown. The material was CD8+ T cells from cultured PBMCs, obtained from culture after CMV antigen stimulation. Source of these receptors: a human donor in good health (CMV status not recorded). Some clones in this sample may be carry-over from other donors' samples.

CDR3 amino acids: CSASPGISPLDTQYF. CDR3 nucleotides: TGCAGTGCTAGTCCAGGGATCTCCCCCCTTGATACGCAGTATTTT. The chain combines TRBV20-1 with TRBJ2-3; tentative D call: TRBD1 (5 bases). The CDR3 is 15 residues long. Per germline, CDR1 DFQATT and CDR2 SNEGSKA (reference sequence). With 3 bases removed from V and 6 bases from J, the gap between germline ends came to 19 bases.

Ten or more counts support this clonotype. The rearrangement joins TRBV19 to TRBJ1-5; tentative D call: TRBD1 (6 bases). Trimming removed 5 bases at V and 8 bases at J, with 16 bases between. The CDR3 is 14 residues long. Germline V gene lookup returns CDR1 LNHDA and CDR2 SQIVND (reference sequence). The CDR3: CASSYQGSVEPQHF. CDR3 in DNA: TGTGCCAGTAGTTACCAGGGGTCTGTCGAGCCCCAGCATTTT.

The chain links TRBV7-8 to TRBJ2-2; weak D call: TRBD1 (5 bases). Germline V CDR1 and CDR2: SGHVS, FQNEAQ. There are 17 residues in the CDR3. The germline V and J ends were trimmed by 4 bases and 1 base, with 16 bases remaining between them. The CDR3 spells CASSSHATELNTGELFF. The CDR3 DNA reads TGTGCCAGCAGCTCCCATGCGACAGAATTGAACACCGGGGAGCTGTTTTTT.

This clonotype was counted many times. The genes are TRBV6-1 and TRBJ2-2, with TRBD1 matching 8 bases. The CDR3 covers 16 residues. Germline V CDR1 and CDR2: MNHNS, SASEGT. V was clipped by 5 bases and J by 6 bases; unmatched bases: 11. DNA for the CDR3: TGTGCCAGCAGTTGGGGTGACAGGGGTTTCTCCGGGGAGCTGTTTTTT. It is translated as CASSWGDRGFSGELFF.

The table lists this clonotype with many counts. The chain joins TRBV11-2 to TRBJ1-1, with TRBD1 as a possible D gene (5 bases). Germline CDR1 reads SGHAT; CDR2 reads FQNNGV. This CDR3 is 17 amino acids long. With 6 bases removed from V and 3 bases from J, the gap between germline ends came to 23 bases. The CDR3 bases are TGTGCCAGCAGTTCCAGGCGGACGATGGGGGAGGACACTGAAGCTTTCTTT. Its translation is CASSSRRTMGEDTEAFF.

V is TRBV12-3 or TRBV12-4 and J is TRBJ2-3; TRBD1 might be the D (6 bases). Trimming left V 3 bases short and J 2 bases short, with 9 bases between. CDR3 length: 14 amino acids. CDR3 DNA: TGTGCCAGCAGTTTTGGACAGAACACAGATACGCAGTATTTT. Protein: CASSFGQNTDTQYF.

With respect to this clonotype: A read error is possible here, since a much larger clone lies one base away. CDR3 sequence (DNA): TGTGCCGGCAGCTTAGCGGCGAGGGGGCGACGTTATGGCTACACCTTC. This codes for CAGSLAARGRRYGYTF. This rearrangement joins TRBV7-8 to TRBJ1-2; 7 nucleotides agree with TRBD1. This CDR3 has 16 residues. CDR1 is SGHVS, CDR2 FQNEAQ, per germline.

V is TRBV12-5 and J is TRBJ2-1, with D perhaps matching TRBD2 (6 bases). Germline V gene data show CDR1 as LGHNT and CDR2 as FRNRAP. Trimming left V 5 bases short and J 8 bases short, with 13 bases between. The CDR3 contains 13 residues. The CDR3 loop is CASGLPPGDEQFF. As DNA, the CDR3 is TGTGCTAGTGGTCTGCCTCCGGGGGATGAGCAGTTCTTC.

The chain carries TRBV28 and TRBJ1-2, with a weak D call TRBD1 (5 bases). With 4 bases removed from V and 2 bases from J, the gap between germline ends came to 8 bases. The germline V gene has CDR1 MDHEN and CDR2 SYDVKM. The CDR3 is 13 residues long. CDR3 bases: TGTGCCAGCAGTTGGCAGGGAAACTATGGCTACACCTTC. Its translation is CASSWQGNYGYTF.

This chain uses TRBV6-5 with TRBJ2-7; D tentatively fits TRBD1 or TRBD2 (6 bases each). The V gene lost 5 bases and the J gene lost 6 bases, with 17 bases spanning the gap. The CDR3 consists of 14 residues. Germline V lookup: CDR1 MNHEY, CDR2 SVGAGI. Here the CDR3 DNA reads TGTGCCAGCAGTGCTTTGGGGGGCGGGGCCGAGCAGTACTTC. Its protein product is CASSALGGGAEQYF.